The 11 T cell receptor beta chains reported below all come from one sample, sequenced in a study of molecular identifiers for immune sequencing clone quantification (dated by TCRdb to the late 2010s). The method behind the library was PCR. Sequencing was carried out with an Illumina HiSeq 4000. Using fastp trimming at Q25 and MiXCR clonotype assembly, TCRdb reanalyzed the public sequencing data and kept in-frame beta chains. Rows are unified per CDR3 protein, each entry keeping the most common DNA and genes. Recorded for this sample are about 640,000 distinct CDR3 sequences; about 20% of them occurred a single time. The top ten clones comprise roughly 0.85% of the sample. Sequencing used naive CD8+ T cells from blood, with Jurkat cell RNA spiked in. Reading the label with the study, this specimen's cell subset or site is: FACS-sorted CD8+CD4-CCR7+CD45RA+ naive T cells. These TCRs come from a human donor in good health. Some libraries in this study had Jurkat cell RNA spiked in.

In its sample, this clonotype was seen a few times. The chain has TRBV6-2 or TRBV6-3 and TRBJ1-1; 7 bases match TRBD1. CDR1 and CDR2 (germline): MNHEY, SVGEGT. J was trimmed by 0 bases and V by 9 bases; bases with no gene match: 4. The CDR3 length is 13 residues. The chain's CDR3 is CASGGQMNTEAFF. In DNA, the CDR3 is TGTGCCAGTGGGGGACAGATGAACACTGAAGCTTTCTTT.

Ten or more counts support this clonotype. DNA of the CDR3: TGTGCCAGCACCGACAGTTTCTCTGGGGCCAACGTCCTGACTTTC. Protein sequence: CASTDSFSGANVLTF. The chain recombines TRBV27 with TRBJ2-6; TRBD1 is a possible D gene (5 bases). Germline V gene lookup returns CDR1 MNHEY and CDR2 SMNVEV (reference sequence). The CDR3 length is 15 residues. Trimming left V 7 bases short and J 0 bases short, with 10 bases between.

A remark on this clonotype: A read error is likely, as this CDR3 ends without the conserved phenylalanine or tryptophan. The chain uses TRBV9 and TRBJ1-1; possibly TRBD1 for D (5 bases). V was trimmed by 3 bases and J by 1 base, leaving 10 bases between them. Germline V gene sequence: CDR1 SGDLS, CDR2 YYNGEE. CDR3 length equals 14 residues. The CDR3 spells CASSASGTNTEAFL. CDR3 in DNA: TGTGCCAGCAGCGCGTCAGGGACGAACACTGAAGCTTTCCTT.

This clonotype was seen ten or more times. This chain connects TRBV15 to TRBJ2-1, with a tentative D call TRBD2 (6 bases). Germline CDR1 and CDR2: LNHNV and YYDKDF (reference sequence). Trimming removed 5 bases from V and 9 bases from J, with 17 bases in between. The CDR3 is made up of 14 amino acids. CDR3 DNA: TGTGCCACCAGCGCAGCGGGCCAGAGGCGTGAGCAGTTCTTC. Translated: CATSAAGQRREQFF.

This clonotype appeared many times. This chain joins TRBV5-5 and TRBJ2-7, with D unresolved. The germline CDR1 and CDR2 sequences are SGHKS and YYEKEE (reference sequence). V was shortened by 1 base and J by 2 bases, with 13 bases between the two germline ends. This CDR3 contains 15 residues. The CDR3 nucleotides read TGTGCCAGCAGCTTGTTTACCGGCATTGCCTACGAGCAGTACTTC. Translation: CASSLFTGIAYEQYF.

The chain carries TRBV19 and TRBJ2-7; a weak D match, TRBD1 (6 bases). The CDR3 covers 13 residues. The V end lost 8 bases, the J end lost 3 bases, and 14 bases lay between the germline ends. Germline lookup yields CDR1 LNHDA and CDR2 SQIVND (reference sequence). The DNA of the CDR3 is TGTGCCAGTGGTGTCACGACAGGCTACGAGCAGTACTTC. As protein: CASGVTTGYEQYF.

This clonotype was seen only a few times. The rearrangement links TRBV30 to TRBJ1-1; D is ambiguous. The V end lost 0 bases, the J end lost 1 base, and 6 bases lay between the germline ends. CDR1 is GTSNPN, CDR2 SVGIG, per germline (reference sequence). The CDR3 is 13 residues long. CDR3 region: CAWSVSQNTEAFF. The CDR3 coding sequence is TGTGCCTGGAGTGTCTCACAGAACACTGAAGCTTTCTTT.

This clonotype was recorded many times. The CDR3 DNA follows: TGCGCCAGCAGCCAAGCCCCAAGGGGGACAATAGCTTTCTTT. Protein product: CASSQAPRGTIAFF. The V and J genes are TRBV4-1 and TRBJ1-1; D is possibly TRBD1 (6 bases). CDR3 size: 14 residues. V was shortened by 1 base and J by 10 bases, with 16 bases between the two germline ends. CDR1 is MGHRA and CDR2 is YSYEKL in the germline V gene.

CDR3 sequence reads: CASRDLRGGPTEAFF. In nucleotides, the CDR3 is TGTGCCAGCAGGGACCTGCGGGGGGGGCCCACTGAAGCTTTCTTT. This chain joins TRBV28 and TRBJ1-1; the D gene is possibly TRBD1 (6 bases). Germline CDR1 reads MDHEN; CDR2 reads SYDVKM. The CDR3 is 15 residues long. The germline V and J ends were trimmed by 6 bases and 4 bases, with 18 bases remaining between them.

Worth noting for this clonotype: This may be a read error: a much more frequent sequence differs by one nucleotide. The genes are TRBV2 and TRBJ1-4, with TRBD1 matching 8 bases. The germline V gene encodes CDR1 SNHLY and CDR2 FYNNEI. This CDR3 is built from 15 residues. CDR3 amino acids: CASGSLDRANGKLFF. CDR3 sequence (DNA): TGTGCCAGCGGATCACTGGACAGGGCTAATGGAAAACTGTTTTTT.

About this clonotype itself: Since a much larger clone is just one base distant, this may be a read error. The CDR3 loop is CASGGGLDTEAFF. The CDR3 DNA follows: TGTGCCAGCGGGGGTGGCTTGGACACTGAAGCTTTCTTT. The J gene is TRBJ1-1, the V gene TRBV11-2; maybe TRBD1 (5 bases). Germline lookup yields CDR1 SGHAT and CDR2 FQNNGV. V lost 8 bases to trimming and J lost 3 bases, with 13 bases between them. There are 13 residues in the CDR3. The full variable domain, in which reference TRBV11-2 and TRBJ1-1 provide the parts outside the CDR3, is EAGVAQSPRYKIIEKRQSVAFWCNPISGHATLYWYQQILGQGPKLLIQFQNNGVVDDSQLPKDRFSAERLKGVDSTLKIQPAKLEDSAVYLCASGGGLDTEAFFGQGTRLTVV.